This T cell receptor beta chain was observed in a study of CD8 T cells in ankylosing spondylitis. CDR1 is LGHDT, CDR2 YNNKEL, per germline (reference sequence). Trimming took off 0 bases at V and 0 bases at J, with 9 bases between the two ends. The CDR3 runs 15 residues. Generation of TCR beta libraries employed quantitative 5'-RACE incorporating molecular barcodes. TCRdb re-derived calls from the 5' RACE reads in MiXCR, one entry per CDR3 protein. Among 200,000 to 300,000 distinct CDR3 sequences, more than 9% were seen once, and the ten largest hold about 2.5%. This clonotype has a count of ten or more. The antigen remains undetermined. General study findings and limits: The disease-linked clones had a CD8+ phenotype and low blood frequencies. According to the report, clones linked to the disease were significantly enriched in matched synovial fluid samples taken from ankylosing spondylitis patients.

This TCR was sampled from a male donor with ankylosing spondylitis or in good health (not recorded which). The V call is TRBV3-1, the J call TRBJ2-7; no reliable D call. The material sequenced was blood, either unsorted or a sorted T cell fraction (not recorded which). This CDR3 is CASSQDSGISYEQYF. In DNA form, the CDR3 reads TGTGCCAGCAGCCAAGATAGTGGGATCTCCTACGAGCAGTACTTC.